These T cell receptor beta chains were read from a single sample in a study of T cell repertoires in cytomegalovirus infection. These receptors' targets are unknown. TCRdb re-analysed the reads in MiXCR, keeping a single row per CDR3 protein. The table lists 380,000 or so distinct CDR3 sequences, about a third of them singletons, with about 14% in the top ten. Sequenced material: cultured PBMCs, taken from culture after CMV antigen stimulation. Receptor source: a human donor in good health (CMV status not recorded). Some clones in this sample may be carry-over from other donors' samples. The CDR3 runs from the conserved cysteine through the conserved F or W. The D gene is left open where the match is weak. The size of a clone is reported for some rows only, either as once, few or many, or as a class for expanded clones.

size	V	J	length	D	CDR3	DNA
-	TRBV14	TRBJ2-1	12	TRBD2	CASSRQLAEQFF	TGTGCCAGCAGCCGACAACTAGCGGAGCAGTTCTTC
few	TRBV18	TRBJ1-1	14	-	CASSLNQENTEAFF	TGTGCCAGCTCACTAAACCAGGAGAACACTGAAGCTTTCTTT
few	TRBV20-1	TRBJ2-5	14	TRBD2	CSARPPSGKETQYF	TGCAGTGCTAGACCCCCTAGCGGGAAGGAGACCCAGTACTTC
-	TRBV19	TRBJ1-1	14	-	CASMGRTGNTEAFF	TGTGCCAGTATGGGCCGAACGGGGAACACTGAAGCTTTCTTT
-	TRBV6-1	TRBJ1-4	14	-	CATAQPATNEKLFF	TGTGCCACGGCCCAACCAGCAACTAATGAAAAACTGTTTTTT
few	TRBV7-2	TRBJ1-2	14	TRBD1	CASSLVGQGNGYTF	TGTGCCAGCAGCTTAGTGGGACAGGGAAATGGCTACACCTTC
few	TRBV19	TRBJ2-1	14	-	CASSIDRAINEQFF	TGTGCCAGTAGTATAGATCGGGCGATCAATGAGCAGTTCTTC
once	TRBV5-6	TRBJ2-5	11	TRBD2	CASRLAGTQYF	TGTGCCAGCCGACTAGCAGGGACCCAGTACTTC
-	TRBV29-1	TRBJ1-5	14	-	CSVGTAGINQPQHF	TGCAGCGTCGGAACGGCAGGCATTAATCAGCCCCAGCATTTT
few	TRBV6-1	TRBJ1-2	15	TRBD1	CASSPAPDRGHGYTF	TGTGCCAGCAGCCCAGCACCGGACAGGGGGCACGGCTACACCTTC
many	TRBV11-2	TRBJ2-1	13	TRBD2	CASSPSLANEQFF	TGTGCCAGCAGCCCCTCACTAGCGAATGAGCAGTTCTTC
-	TRBV6-1	TRBJ2-5	15	TRBD1	CASNRGTGNVETQYF	TGTGCCAGCAACAGAGGGACAGGGAATGTGGAGACCCAGTACTTC
once	TRBV6-6	TRBJ1-1	14	TRBD1	CASSQDRVDDEAFF	TGTGCCAGCAGTCAGGACAGGGTTGATGATGAAGCTTTCTTT
-	TRBV4-3	TRBJ2-2	14	-	CASSQDGARGELFF	TGCGCCAGCAGCCAAGACGGGGCGCGCGGGGAGCTGTTTTTT
-	TRBV6-1	TRBJ1-2	14	-	CASRGVQGVFGYTF	TGTGCCAGCAGAGGAGTACAGGGAGTATTCGGCTACACCTTC
-	TRBV29-1	TRBJ1-2	12	-	CSVRPTDPPYTF	TGCAGCGTTCGACCGACGGATCCCCCCTACACCTTC
-	TRBV4-3	TRBJ1-6	13	-	CASSQELTSPLHF	TGCGCCAGCAGCCAAGAACTCACATCACCCCTCCACTTT
-	TRBV6-2/TRBV6-3	TRBJ2-2	13	-	CASSYDRTGELFF	TGTGCCAGCAGTTACGATCGAACCGGGGAGCTGTTTTTT
-	TRBV4-3	TRBJ2-5	15	TRBD2	CASSSGLDWKETQYF	TGCGCCAGCAGCTCTGGACTAGATTGGAAAGAGACCCAGTACTTC
-	TRBV7-2	TRBJ1-6	15	TRBD1	CASSSRQGNNSPLHF	TGTGCCAGCAGCTCCCGACAGGGGAATAATTCACCCCTCCACTTT
-	TRBV7-3	TRBJ1-1	15	-	CASSLQGLLNTEAFF	TGTGCCAGCAGCTTACAGGGATTACTGAACACTGAAGCTTTCTTT
many	TRBV9	TRBJ2-7	15	TRBD1	CASSEGTGKLYEQYF	TGTGCCAGCAGTGAGGGGACAGGGAAGCTCTACGAGCAGTACTTC
few	TRBV20-1	TRBJ2-5	15	-	CSAGKGLGNQETQYF	TGCAGTGCGGGAAAGGGACTGGGAAACCAAGAGACCCAGTACTTC
-	TRBV5-1	TRBJ1-1	15	TRBD1	CASSDGTGVNTEAFF	TGCGCCAGCAGCGACGGGACAGGGGTTAACACTGAAGCTTTCTTT
-	TRBV6-6	TRBJ2-5	18	TRBD2	CASFNGLAGGSIRETQYF	TGTGCCAGCTTCAACGGGCTAGCGGGAGGTTCAATCCGTGAGACCCAGTACTTC
-	TRBV5-4	TRBJ1-3	15	TRBD1	CASSKGQAIGNTIYF	TGTGCCAGCAGCAAAGGACAGGCCATTGGAAACACCATATATTTT
few	TRBV27	TRBJ2-2	15	-	CASSLSTENTGELFF	TGTGCCAGCAGTTTATCGACGGAGAACACCGGGGAGCTGTTTTTT
few	TRBV7-2	TRBJ1-1	15	-	CASSPGVTMNTEAFF	TGTGCCAGCAGCCCAGGGGTTACCATGAACACTGAAGCTTTCTTT
-	TRBV6-2/TRBV6-3	TRBJ1-5	14	-	CASSYGDTVQPQHF	TGTGCCAGCAGTTACGGTGACACAGTTCAGCCCCAGCATTTT
few	TRBV12-3/TRBV12-4	TRBJ2-7	14	TRBD1	CASSLRDRSYEQYF	TGTGCCAGCAGTTTAAGGGACAGATCCTACGAGCAGTACTTC
many	TRBV28	TRBJ2-5	13	-	CASSLGRQETQYF	TGTGCCAGTAGTTTGGGACGGCAAGAGACCCAGTACTTC
many	TRBV7-2	TRBJ2-7	14	TRBD1	CASSLRGQRYEQYF	TGTGCCAGCAGCTTAAGGGGACAGCGATACGAGCAGTACTTC
few	TRBV12-3/TRBV12-4	TRBJ1-1	12	-	CASSLTGRGAFF	TGTGCCAGCAGTTTAACGGGTCGGGGAGCTTTCTTT
few	TRBV29-1	TRBJ2-5	14	-	CSVSSGPTLETQYF	TGCAGCGTCAGTTCGGGACCCACTTTAGAGACCCAGTACTTC
few	TRBV4-1	TRBJ1-5	14	-	CASSQDWDNQPQHF	TGCGCCAGCAGCCAAGACTGGGACAATCAGCCCCAGCATTTT
-	TRBV28	TRBJ1-1	14	-	CASSSTRWATEAFF	TGTGCCAGCAGTTCAACTCGATGGGCCACTGAAGCTTTCTTT
-	TRBV11-2	TRBJ2-5	17	TRBD2	CASRRLAGGPDRETQYF	TGTGCCAGCAGGCGCCTAGCGGGAGGGCCGGATCGGGAGACCCAGTACTTC
few	TRBV20-1	TRBJ1-6	15	TRBD1	CSAIQTGRDNSPLHF	TGCAGTGCTATCCAGACAGGGCGAGATAATTCACCCCTCCACTTT
-	TRBV28	TRBJ1-2	16	-	CASTSPGVTYILGYTF	TGTGCCAGCACCTCGCCCGGAGTTACTTATATTCTTGGCTACACCTTC
-	TRBV6-5	TRBJ2-5	15	TRBD2	CASSYWWEGQETQYF	TGTGCCAGCAGTTACTGGTGGGAGGGGCAAGAGACCCAGTACTTC
-	TRBV12-3/TRBV12-4	TRBJ2-4	16	-	CASSLPGAGNRNIQYF	TGTGCCAGCAGTCTCCCCGGGGCGGGGAATCGGAACATTCAGTACTTC
-	TRBV28	TRBJ2-2	15	-	CASSLGDTSHGELFF	TGTGCCAGCAGTTTAGGGGACACGTCCCACGGGGAGCTGTTTTTT
-	TRBV9	TRBJ2-1	15	TRBD2	CASSAEGGRQNEQFF	TGTGCCAGCAGCGCCGAGGGCGGGAGGCAGAATGAGCAGTTCTTC
-	TRBV2	TRBJ1-1	17	-	CASSFGQRLNLNTEAFF	TGTGCCAGCAGTTTCGGACAGAGACTTAATTTGAACACTGAAGCTTTCTTT
-	TRBV28	TRBJ2-6	18	TRBD2	CASSPSGRFRSGANVLTF	TGTGCCAGCAGTCCTAGCGGGAGGTTCCGCTCTGGGGCCAACGTCCTGACTTTC
-	TRBV4-1	TRBJ2-1	17	-	CASSQGTGVSSYNEQFF	TGCGCCAGCAGCCAAGGGACCGGGGTGAGCTCCTACAATGAGCAGTTCTTC
-	TRBV29-1	TRBJ2-1	13	-	CSVNHPPSAEQFF	TGCAGCGTTAATCACCCCCCCAGCGCTGAGCAGTTCTTC
-	TRBV11-2	TRBJ2-5	14	-	CASTPTTGIETQYF	TGTGCCAGCACCCCGACAACGGGGATCGAGACCCAGTACTTC
once	TRBV7-9	TRBJ2-1	15	TRBD2	CASSPASGGAYEQFF	TGTGCCAGCAGCCCAGCTAGCGGGGGGGCATATGAGCAGTTCTTC
few	TRBV27	TRBJ2-1	19	TRBD2	CASSLLAGGFTGSYNEQFF	TGTGCCAGCTCCTTACTAGCGGGAGGGTTTACAGGCTCCTACAATGAGCAGTTCTTC
-	TRBV20-1	TRBJ2-2	13	-	CSATSGNTGELFF	TGCAGTGCTACCAGCGGGAACACCGGGGAGCTGTTTTTT
-	TRBV5-3	TRBJ1-6	15	TRBD1	CASSQSTGVNSPLHF	TGTGCCAGCAGCCAATCGACAGGGGTTAATTCACCCCTCCACTTT
-	TRBV28	TRBJ1-2	15	-	CASSFPGGGSYGYTF	TGTGCCAGCAGTTTCCCCGGGGGCGGTAGCTATGGCTACACCTTC
once	TRBV5-1	TRBJ1-5	14	-	CASSLDGTGQPQHF	TGCGCCAGCAGCCTAGATGGGACCGGTCAGCCCCAGCATTTT
-	TRBV28	TRBJ2-1	19	TRBD2	CASSNYPPTSGTRDNEQFF	TGTGCCAGCAGTAACTACCCTCCGACTAGCGGGACTCGGGACAATGAGCAGTTCTTC
few	TRBV10-3	TRBJ1-5	15	-	CAISDGGSRNQPQHF	TGTGCCATCAGTGATGGAGGGTCGCGCAATCAGCCCCAGCATTTT
few	TRBV7-9	TRBJ1-6	15	-	CASSVLRGGNSPLHF	TGTGCCAGCAGCGTTCTTCGGGGCGGGAATTCACCCCTCCACTTT
-	TRBV4-3	TRBJ1-2	15	-	CASSQDSLAGDGYTF	TGCGCCAGCAGCCAAGATAGCCTGGCAGGGGATGGCTACACCTTC